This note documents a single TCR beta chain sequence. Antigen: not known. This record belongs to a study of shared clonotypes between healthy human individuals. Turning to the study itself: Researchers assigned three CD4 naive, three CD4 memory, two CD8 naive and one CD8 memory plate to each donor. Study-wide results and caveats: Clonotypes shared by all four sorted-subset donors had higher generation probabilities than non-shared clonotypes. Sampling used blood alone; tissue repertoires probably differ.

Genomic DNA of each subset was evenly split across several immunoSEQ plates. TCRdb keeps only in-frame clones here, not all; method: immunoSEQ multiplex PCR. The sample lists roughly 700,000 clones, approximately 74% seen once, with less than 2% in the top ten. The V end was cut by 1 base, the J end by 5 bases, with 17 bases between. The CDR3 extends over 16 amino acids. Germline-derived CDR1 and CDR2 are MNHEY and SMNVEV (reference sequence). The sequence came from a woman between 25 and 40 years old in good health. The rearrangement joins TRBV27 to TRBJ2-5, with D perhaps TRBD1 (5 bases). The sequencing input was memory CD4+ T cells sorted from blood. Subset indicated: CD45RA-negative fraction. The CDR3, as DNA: TGTGCCAGCAGTTTATTTCCGGTGGGGCGATCGGAGACCCAGTACTTC. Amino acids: CASSLFPVGRSETQYF.